Sequencing of this T cell receptor beta chain was carried out in a study of OX40 agonist ivuxolimab in advanced cancers. Study at large: Dose-escalation cases comprised hepatocellular carcinoma, melanoma, renal cell or head and neck cancer.

Clones were sequenced by immunoSEQ multiplex PCR, and TCRdb holds only the in-frame ones, with some missing. The repertoire holds fewer than 50,000 clones, with 87% as singletons. Study-level findings and limits: At doses 0.1 to 3.0 mg/kg, CD4+ and CD8+ clones expanded. Compared with others, partial responders at 0.1-3.0 mg/kg displayed clonal expansion among the lowest.

Patients were ineligible given autoimmune disease history or systemic immunosuppression. Points on this clone: Its target is unknown.

The CDR3 runs to 15 residues. Germline CDR1 and CDR2: SGHAT and FQDESV (reference sequence). V lost 5 bases and J lost 8; bases outside the gene matches: 10. This rearrangement joins TRBV11-1 to TRBJ1-4; 8 bases match TRBD1. This sequence was found in an adult with an advanced solid tumor such as melanoma, head and neck, liver or kidney cancer. Sample: CD4+ or CD8+ T cells sorted from blood, taken in a trial of the OX40 agonist ivuxolimab. CDR3 coding DNA: TGTGCCAGCAGCGATTATGACAGGGGTGAGGAAAAACTGTTTTTT. This gives the protein CASSDYDRGEEKLFF.